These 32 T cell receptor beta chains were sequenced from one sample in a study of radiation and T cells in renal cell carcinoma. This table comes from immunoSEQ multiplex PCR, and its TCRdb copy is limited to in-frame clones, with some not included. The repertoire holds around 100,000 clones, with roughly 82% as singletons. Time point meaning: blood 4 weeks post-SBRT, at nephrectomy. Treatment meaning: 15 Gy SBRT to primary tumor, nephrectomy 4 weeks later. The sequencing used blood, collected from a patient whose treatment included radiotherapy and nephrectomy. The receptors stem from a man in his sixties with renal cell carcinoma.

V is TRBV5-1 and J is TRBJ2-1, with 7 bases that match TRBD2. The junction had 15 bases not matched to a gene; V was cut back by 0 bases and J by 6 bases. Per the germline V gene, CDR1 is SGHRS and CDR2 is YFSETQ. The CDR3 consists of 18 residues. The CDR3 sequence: CASSLELPYSGGSNEQFF. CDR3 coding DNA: TGCGCCAGCAGCTTGGAACTCCCCTACTCGGGAGGCTCCAATGAGCAGTTCTTC.

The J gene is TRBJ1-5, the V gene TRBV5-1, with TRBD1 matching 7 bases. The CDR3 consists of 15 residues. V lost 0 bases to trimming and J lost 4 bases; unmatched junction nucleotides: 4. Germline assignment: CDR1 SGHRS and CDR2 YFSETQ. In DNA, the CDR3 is TGCGCCAGCAGCTTGGGCGGGACAGCTAATCAGCCCCAGCATTTT. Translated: CASSLGGTANQPQHF.

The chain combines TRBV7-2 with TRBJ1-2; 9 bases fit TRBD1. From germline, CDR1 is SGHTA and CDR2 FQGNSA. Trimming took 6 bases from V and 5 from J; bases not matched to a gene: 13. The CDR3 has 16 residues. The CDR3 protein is CASSRGGTGLQYGYTF. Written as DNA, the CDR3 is TGTGCCAGCAGTCGGGGGGGGACAGGGCTCCAATATGGCTACACCTTC.

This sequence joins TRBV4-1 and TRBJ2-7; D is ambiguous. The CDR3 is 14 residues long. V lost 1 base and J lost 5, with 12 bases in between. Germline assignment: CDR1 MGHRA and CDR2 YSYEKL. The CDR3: CASSQVGRLDEQYF. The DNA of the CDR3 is TGCGCCAGCAGCCAAGTAGGTCGGCTGGACGAGCAGTACTTC.

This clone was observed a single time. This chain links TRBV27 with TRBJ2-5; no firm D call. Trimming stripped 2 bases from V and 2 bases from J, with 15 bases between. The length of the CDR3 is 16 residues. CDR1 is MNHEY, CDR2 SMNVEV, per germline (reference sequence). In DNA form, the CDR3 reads TGTGCCAGCAGTTTAGGCGGTACGACGTTACAAGAGACCCAGTACTTC. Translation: CASSLGGTTLQETQYF.

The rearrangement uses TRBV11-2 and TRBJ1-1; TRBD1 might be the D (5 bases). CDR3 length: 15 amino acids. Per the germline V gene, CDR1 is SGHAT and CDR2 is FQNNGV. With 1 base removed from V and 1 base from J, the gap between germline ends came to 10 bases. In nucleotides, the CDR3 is TGTGCCAGCAGCTTAGGTTCTAGGGGGAACACTGAAGCTTTCTTT. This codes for CASSLGSRGNTEAFF. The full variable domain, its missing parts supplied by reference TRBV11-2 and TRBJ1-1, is EAGVAQSPRYKIIEKRQSVAFWCNPISGHATLYWYQQILGQGPKLLIQFQNNGVVDDSQLPKDRFSAERLKGVDSTLKIQPAKLEDSAVYLCASSLGSRGNTEAFFGQGTRLTVV.

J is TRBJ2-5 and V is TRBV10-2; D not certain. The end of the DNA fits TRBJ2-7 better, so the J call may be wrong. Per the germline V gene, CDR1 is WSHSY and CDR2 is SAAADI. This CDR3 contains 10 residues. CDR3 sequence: CASGTYEQYF. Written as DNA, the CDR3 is TGCGCCTCAGGAACCTACGAGCAGTACTTC.

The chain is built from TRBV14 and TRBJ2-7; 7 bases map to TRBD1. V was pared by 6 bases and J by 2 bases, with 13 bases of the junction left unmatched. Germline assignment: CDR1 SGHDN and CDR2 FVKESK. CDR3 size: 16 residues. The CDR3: CASSRATGTVTYEQYF. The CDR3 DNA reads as TGTGCCAGCAGTCGCGCAACCGGGACAGTCACCTACGAGCAGTACTTC.

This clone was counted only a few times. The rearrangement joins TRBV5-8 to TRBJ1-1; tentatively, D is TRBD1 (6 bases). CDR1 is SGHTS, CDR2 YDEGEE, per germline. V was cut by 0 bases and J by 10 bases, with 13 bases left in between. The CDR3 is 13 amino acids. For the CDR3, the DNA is TGTGCCAGCAGCTTGGGGAGGGGGGATGGAGCTTTCTTT. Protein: CASSLGRGDGAFF. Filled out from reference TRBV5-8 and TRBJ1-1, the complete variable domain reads EAGVTQSPTHLIKTRGQQATLRCSPISGHTSVYWYQQALGLGLQFLLWYDEGEERNRGNFPPRFSGRQFPNYSSELNVNALELEDSALYLCASSLGRGDGAFFGQGTRLTVV.

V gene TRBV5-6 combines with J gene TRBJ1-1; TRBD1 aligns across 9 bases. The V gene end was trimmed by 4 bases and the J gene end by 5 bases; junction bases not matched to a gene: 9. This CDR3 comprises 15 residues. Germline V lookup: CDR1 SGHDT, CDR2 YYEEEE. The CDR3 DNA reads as TGTGCCAGCAGCCCCTACAGGGGGCCGGGGACTGAAGCTTTCTTT. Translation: CASSPYRGPGTEAFF.

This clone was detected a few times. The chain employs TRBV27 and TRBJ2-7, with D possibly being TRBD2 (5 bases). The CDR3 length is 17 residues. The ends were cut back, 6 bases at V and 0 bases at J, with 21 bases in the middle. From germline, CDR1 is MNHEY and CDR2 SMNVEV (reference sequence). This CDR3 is CASRIRNGLSSSYEQYF. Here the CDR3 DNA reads TGTGCCAGCAGAATACGAAACGGACTGTCGAGCTCCTACGAGCAGTACTTC.

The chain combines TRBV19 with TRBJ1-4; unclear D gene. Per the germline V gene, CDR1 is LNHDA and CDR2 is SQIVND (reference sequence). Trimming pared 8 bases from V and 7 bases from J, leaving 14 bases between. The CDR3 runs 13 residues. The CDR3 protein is CASQETRGEKLFF. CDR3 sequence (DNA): TGTGCCAGTCAGGAGACACGGGGTGAAAAACTGTTTTTT.

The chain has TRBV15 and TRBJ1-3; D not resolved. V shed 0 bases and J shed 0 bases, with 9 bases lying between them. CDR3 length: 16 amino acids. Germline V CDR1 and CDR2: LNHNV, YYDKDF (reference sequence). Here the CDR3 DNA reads TGTGCCACCAGCAGAGATAGGTTTACCTCTGGAAACACCATATATTTT. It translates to CATSRDRFTSGNTIYF.

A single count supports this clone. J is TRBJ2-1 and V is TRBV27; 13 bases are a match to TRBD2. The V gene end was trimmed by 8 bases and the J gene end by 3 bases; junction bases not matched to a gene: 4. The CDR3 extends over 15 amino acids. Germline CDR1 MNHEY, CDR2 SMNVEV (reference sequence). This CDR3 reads CASCRTSGSYNEQFF. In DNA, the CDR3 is TGTGCCAGCTGTCGGACTAGCGGGAGCTACAATGAGCAGTTCTTC.

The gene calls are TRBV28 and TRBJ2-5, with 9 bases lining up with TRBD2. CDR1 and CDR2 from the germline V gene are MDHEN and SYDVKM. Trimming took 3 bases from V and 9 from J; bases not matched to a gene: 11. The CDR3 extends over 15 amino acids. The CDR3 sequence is CASSLLTSGPGAQYF. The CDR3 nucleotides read TGTGCCAGCAGTTTGTTGACTAGCGGCCCGGGGGCCCAGTACTTC.

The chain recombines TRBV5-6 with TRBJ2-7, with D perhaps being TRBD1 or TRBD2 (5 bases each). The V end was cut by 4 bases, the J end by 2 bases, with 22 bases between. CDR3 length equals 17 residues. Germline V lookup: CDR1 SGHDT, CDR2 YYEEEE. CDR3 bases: TGTGCCAGCAGCCCCGGCGGTTTCTTACAGGAGGCCTACGAGCAGTACTTC. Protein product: CASSPGGFLQEAYEQYF.

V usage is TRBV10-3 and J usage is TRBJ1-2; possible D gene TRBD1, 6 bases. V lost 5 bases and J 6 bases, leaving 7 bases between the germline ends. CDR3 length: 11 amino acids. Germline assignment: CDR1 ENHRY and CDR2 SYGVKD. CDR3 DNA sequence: TGTGCCATCAGTTCAGGGGATGGCTACACCTTC. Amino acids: CAISSGDGYTF.

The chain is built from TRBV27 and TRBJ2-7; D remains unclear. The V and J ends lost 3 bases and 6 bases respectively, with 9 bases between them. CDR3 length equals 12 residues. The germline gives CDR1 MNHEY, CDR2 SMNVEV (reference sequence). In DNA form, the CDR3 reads TGTGCCAGCAGTTTGGGTCCGGGCGAGCAGTACTTC. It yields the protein CASSLGPGEQYF.

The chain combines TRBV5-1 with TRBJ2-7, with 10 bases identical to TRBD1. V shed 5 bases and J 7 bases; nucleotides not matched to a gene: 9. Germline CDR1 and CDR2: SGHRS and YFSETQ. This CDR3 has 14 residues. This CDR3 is CASRGQGMTGEQYF. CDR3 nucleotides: TGCGCCAGCAGGGGACAGGGGATGACGGGGGAGCAGTACTTC.

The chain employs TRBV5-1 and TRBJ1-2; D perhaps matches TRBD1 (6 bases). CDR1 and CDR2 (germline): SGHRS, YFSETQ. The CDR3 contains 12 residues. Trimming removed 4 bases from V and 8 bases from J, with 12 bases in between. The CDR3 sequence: CASSETGKGYTF. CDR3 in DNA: TGCGCCAGCAGCGAAACAGGGAAGGGCTACACCTTC. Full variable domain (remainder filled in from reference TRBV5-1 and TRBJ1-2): KAGVTQTPRYLIKTRGQQVTLSCSPISGHRSVSWYQQTPGQGLQFLFEYFSETQRNKGNFPGRFSGRQFSNSRSEMNVSTLELGDSALYLCASSETGKGYTFGSGTRLTVV.

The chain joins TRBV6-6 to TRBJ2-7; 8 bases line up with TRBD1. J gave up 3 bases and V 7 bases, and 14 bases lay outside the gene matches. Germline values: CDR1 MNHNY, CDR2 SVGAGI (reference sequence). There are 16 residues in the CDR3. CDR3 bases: TGTGCCAGCATCATACACGGACAGGGAGTTCACTACGAGCAGTACTTC. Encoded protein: CASIIHGQGVHYEQYF.

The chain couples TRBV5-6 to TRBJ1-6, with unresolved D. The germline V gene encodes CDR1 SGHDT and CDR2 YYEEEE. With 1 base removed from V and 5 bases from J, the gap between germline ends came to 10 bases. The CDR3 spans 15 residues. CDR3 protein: CASSLRMLNNSPLHF. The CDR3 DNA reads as TGTGCCAGCAGCTTGCGGATGCTTAATAATTCACCCCTCCACTTT.

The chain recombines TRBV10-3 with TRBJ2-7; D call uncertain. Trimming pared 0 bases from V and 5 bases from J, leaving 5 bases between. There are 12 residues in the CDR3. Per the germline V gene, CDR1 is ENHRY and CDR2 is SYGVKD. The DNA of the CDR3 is TGTGCCATCAGTGAGTCGTTCGACGAGCAGTACTTC. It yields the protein CAISESFDEQYF.

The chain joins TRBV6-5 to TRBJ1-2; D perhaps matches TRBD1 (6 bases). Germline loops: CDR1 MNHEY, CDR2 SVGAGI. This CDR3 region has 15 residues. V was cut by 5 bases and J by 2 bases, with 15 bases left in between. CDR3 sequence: CASSAGARANYGYTF. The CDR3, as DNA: TGTGCCAGCAGTGCAGGGGCACGGGCAAACTATGGCTACACCTTC.

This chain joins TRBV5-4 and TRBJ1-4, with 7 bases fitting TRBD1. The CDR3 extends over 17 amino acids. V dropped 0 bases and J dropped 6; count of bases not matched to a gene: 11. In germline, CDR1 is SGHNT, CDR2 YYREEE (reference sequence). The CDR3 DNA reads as TGTGCCAGCAGCTTGGCCGGAGGGGGCGGGGTGGATGAAAAACTGTTTTTT. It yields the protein CASSLAGGGGVDEKLFF.

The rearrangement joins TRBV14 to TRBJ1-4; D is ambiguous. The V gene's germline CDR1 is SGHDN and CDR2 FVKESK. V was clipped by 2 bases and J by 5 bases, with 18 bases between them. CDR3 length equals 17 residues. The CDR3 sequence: CASSQYWNSRKNEKLFF. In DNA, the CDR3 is TGTGCCAGCAGCCAATATTGGAATAGTAGGAAGAATGAAAAACTGTTTTTT.

The CDR3 nucleotides read TGTGCCAGTAGTATGGGAGGACTTTACGCCAAAAACATTCAGTACTTC. As protein: CASSMGGLYAKNIQYF. This chain connects TRBV19 to TRBJ2-4; a possible D gene is TRBD2 (6 bases). Trimming cost V 3 bases and J 1 base, with 13 bases left between them. Germline values: CDR1 LNHDA, CDR2 SQIVND (reference sequence). CDR3 length equals 16 residues.

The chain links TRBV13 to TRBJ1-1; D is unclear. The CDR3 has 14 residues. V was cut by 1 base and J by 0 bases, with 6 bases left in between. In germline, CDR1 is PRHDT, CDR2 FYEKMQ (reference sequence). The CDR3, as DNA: TGTGCCAGCAGCTTAGAGGGCCTGAACACTGAAGCTTTCTTT. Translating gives CASSLEGLNTEAFF.

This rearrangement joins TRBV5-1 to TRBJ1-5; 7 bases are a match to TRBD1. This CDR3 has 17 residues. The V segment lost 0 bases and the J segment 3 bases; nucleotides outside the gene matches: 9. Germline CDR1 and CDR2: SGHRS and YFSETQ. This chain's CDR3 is CASSLGTGDVVNQPQHF. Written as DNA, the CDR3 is TGCGCCAGCAGCTTGGGTACAGGGGATGTGGTCAATCAGCCCCAGCATTTT.

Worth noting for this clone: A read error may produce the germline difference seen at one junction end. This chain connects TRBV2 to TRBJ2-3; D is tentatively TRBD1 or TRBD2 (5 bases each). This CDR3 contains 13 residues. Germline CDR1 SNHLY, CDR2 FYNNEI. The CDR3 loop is CASSTQPGTKGVF. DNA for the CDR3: TGTGCCAGCAGTACCCAGCCGGGGACCAAAGGGGTATTT.

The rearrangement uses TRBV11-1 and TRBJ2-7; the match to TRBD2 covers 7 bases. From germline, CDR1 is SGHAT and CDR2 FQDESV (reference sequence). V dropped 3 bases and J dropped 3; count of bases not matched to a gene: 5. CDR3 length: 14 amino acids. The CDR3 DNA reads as TGTGCCAGCAGCTTGAAGCGGGACGTCTACGAGCAGTACTTC. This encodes CASSLKRDVYEQYF.

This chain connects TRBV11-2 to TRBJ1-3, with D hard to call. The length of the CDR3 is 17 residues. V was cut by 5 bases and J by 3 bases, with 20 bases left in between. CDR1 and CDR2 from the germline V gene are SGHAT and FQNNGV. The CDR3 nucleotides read TGTGCCAGCAGCCCAGGCTACGGGGAGTTCATTGGAAACACCATATATTTT. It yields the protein CASSPGYGEFIGNTIYF.